The rows below give T cell receptor beta chains drawn from one sample of a study of molecular identifiers for immune sequencing clone quantification. MiXCR, run by TCRdb on the PCR reads, gives a single entry per CDR3 protein. The repertoire holds more than 85,000 distinct CDR3 sequences, roughly a third seen once, with approximately 4% in the top ten. Material: naive CD8+ T cells from blood, with Jurkat cell RNA spiked in. Receptors originate from a human donor in good health. Some libraries in this study had Jurkat cell RNA spiked in. The CDR3 runs from the conserved cysteine through the conserved F or W. A D gene is named only where the DNA matches it firmly. A row's size may be missing; if present it is once, few, many or a size class.

>few|TRBV29-1|TRBD2|TRBJ2-1
TGCAGCGTTGAAGGGGGACTAGACGCTAACAATGAGCAGTTCTTC
CSVEGGLDANNEQFF
>few|TRBV29-1|TRBD1|TRBJ1-2
TGCAGCGTCGCGGACAGGGGAGGATATGGCTACACCTTC
CSVADRGGYGYTF
>.|TRBV13|.|TRBJ2-7
TGTGCCAGCAGCTTAGGGACCTCCTACGAGCAGTACTTC
CASSLGTSYEQYF
>.|TRBV12-3/TRBV12-4|.|TRBJ2-4
TGTGCCAGCAGTTTGGACGGAAAAAACATTCAGTACTTC
CASSLDGKNIQYF
>few|TRBV6-2/TRBV6-3|TRBD2|TRBJ2-2
TGTGCCAGCGAAACGGGAGGCACCGGGGAGCTGTTTTTT
CASETGGTGELFF
>.|TRBV20-1|.|TRBJ2-1
TGCAGTGCTAGAGCTAGGGATTCCTACAATGAGCAGTTCTTC
CSARARDSYNEQFF
>many|TRBV7-2|.|TRBJ2-5
TGTGCCAGCAGCTTAGCTAGCGGAATATATCCAGAGACCCAGTACTTC
CASSLASGIYPETQYF
>.|TRBV14|TRBD2|TRBJ2-7
TGTGCCAGCAGCTTCGGACTAGCGGGAGGGGTCCACGAGCAGTACTTC
CASSFGLAGGVHEQYF
>.|TRBV28|.|TRBJ2-7
TGTGCCAGCAGTTTTCAGGGATCTGGCTACGTGCAGTACTTC
CASSFQGSGYVQYF
>many|TRBV11-2|.|TRBJ2-3
TGTGCCAGCAGCTTAGACCTGACTAGTTTCACAGATACGCAGTATTTT
CASSLDLTSFTDTQYF
>few|TRBV12-3/TRBV12-4|TRBD2|TRBJ2-3
TGTGCCAGCAGTTTAACCACTAGCGGCCCCACAGATACGCAGTATTTT
CASSLTTSGPTDTQYF
>.|TRBV11-2|.|TRBJ2-7
TGTGCCAGCAGCGCGTTTCAGGGAACCTACGAGCAGTACTTC
CASSAFQGTYEQYF
>many|TRBV9|TRBD2|TRBJ2-7
TGTGCCAGCAGCGTAGGATTGAGACTAGCGGGGGAAGAGCAGTACTTC
CASSVGLRLAGEEQYF
>.|TRBV7-9|.|TRBJ2-3
TGTGCCAGCAGACACGTTGCGGCCCTGGGGGATACGCTGTATTTT
CASRHVAALGDTLYF
>few|TRBV9|TRBD1|TRBJ2-3
TGTGCCAGCAGCTTTAGACAGGGGAGCACAGATACGCAGTATTTT
CASSFRQGSTDTQYF
>.|TRBV20-1|TRBD2|TRBJ2-7
TGCAGTGCTGAGGGCCGCGGGGGCTACGAGCAGTACTTC
CSAEGRGGYEQYF
>.|TRBV28|TRBD1|TRBJ2-2
TGTGCCAGCAGTACGGCCTCGACAGGGGGCAACACCGGGGAGCTGTTTTTT
CASSTASTGGNTGELFF
>.|TRBV7-8|TRBD2|TRBJ2-7
TGTGCCAGCAGCTTAGGAGCCCCGGGACTAGCGAAACCCTACGAGCAGTACTTC
CASSLGAPGLAKPYEQYF
>few|TRBV28|.|TRBJ2-3
TGTGCCAGCAGCCCGCCGATCCGGGGACCCTGGGATACGCAGTATTTT
CASSPPIRGPWDTQYF
>.|TRBV3-1|TRBD2|TRBJ2-7
TGTGCCAGCAGCCCCGCGGGACTAGCGAGGTCCTACGAGCAGTACTTC
CASSPAGLARSYEQYF
>.|TRBV12-3/TRBV12-4|.|TRBJ1-5
TGTGCCAGCAGTTTACTCCCACAGACAGGCAATCAGCCCCAGCATTTT
CASSLLPQTGNQPQHF
>many|TRBV20-1|.|TRBJ2-7
TGCAGTGCCCCGGACAGCTCCTACGAGCAGTACTTC
CSAPDSSYEQYF
>.|TRBV5-4|TRBD1|TRBJ2-2
TGTGCCAGCAGCGATGGTGGACAGGGGGCGACCGGGGAGCTGTTTTTT
CASSDGGQGATGELFF
>.|TRBV20-1|TRBD2|TRBJ2-7
TGCAGTGCTAGAGATTTAGCTAGCGGGAGTTACGAGCAGTACTTC
CSARDLASGSYEQYF
>.|TRBV4-2|TRBD1|TRBJ2-7
TGTGCCAGCAGCCAAGGGACAGGGGCTACCTACGAGCAGTACTTC
CASSQGTGATYEQYF
>many|TRBV5-8|.|TRBJ2-1
TGTGCCAGCAGCTTTTCACAGGCCTCCTACAATGAGCAGTTCTTC
CASSFSQASYNEQFF
>many|TRBV9|.|TRBJ1-6
TGTGCCAGCAGCGATGACAGAAATTCACCCCTCCACTTT
CASSDDRNSPLHF
>.|TRBV20-1|TRBD2|TRBJ2-1
TGCAGTGCCACGGGACTAGCGGGAGACAGCTCCTACAATGAGCAGTTCTTC
CSATGLAGDSSYNEQFF